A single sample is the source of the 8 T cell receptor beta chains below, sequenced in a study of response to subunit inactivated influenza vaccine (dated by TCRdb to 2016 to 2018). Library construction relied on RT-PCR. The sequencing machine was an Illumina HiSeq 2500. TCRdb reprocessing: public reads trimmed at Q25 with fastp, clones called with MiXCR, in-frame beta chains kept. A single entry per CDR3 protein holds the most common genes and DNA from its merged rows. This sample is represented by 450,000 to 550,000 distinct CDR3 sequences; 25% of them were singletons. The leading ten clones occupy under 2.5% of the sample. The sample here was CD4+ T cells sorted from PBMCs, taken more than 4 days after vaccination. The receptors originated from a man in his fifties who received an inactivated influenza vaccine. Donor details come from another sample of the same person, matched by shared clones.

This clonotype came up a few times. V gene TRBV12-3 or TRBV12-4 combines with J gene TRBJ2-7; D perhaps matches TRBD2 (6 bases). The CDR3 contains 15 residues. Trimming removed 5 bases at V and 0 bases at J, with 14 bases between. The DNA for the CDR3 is TGTGCCAGCAGTAGGATTGCGGGATCCTCCTACGAGCAGTACTTC. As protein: CASSRIAGSSYEQYF.

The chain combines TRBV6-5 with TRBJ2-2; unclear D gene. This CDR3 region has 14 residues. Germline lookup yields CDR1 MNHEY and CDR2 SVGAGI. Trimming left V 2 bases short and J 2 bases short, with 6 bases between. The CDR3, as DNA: TGTGCCAGCAGTTACAACCGTAACACCGGGGAGCTGTTTTTT. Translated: CASSYNRNTGELFF.

Written as DNA, the CDR3 is TGCGCCAGCAGCCGCGGGGCTGGGAAAGAGACCCAGTACTTC. This codes for CASSRGAGKETQYF. The V gene is TRBV4-1, the J gene TRBJ2-5, with D perhaps TRBD2 (6 bases). V was trimmed by 4 bases and J by 3 bases, leaving 12 bases between them. This CDR3 is 14 amino acids long. From germline, CDR1 is MGHRA and CDR2 YSYEKL.

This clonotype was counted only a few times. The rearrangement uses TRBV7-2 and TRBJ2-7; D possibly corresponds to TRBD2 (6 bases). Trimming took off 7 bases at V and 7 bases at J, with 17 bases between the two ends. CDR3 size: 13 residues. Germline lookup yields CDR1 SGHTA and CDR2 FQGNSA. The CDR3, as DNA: TGTGCCAGCACCTATGGGCTTGGAGGGGAGCAGTACTTC. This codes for CASTYGLGGEQYF. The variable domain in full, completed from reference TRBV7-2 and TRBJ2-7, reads GAGVSQSPSNKVTEKGKDVELRCDPISGHTALYWYRQSLGQGLEFLIYFQGNSAPDKSGLPSDRFSAERTGGSVSTLTIQRTQQEDSAVYLCASTYGLGGEQYFGPGTRLTVT.

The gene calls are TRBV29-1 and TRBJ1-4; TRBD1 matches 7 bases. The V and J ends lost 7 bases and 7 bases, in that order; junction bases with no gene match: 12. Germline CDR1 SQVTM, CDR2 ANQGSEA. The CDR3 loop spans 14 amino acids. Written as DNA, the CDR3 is TGCAGCGCCAAGGTCCAGGGGGAGGGTGAAAAACTGTTTTTT. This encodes CSAKVQGEGEKLFF. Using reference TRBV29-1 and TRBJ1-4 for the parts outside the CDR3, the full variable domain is SAVISQKPSRDICQRGTSLTIQCQVDSQVTMMFWYRQQPGQSLTLIATANQGSEATYESGFVIDKFPISRPNLTFSTLTVSNMSPEDSSIYLCSAKVQGEGEKLFFGSGTQLSVL.

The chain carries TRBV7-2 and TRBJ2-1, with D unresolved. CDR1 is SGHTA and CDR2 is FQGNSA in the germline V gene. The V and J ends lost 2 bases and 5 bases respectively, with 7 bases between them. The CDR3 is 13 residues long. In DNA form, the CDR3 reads TGTGCCAGCAGCTTACGTGTCGACAATGAGCAGTTCTTC. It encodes CASSLRVDNEQFF.

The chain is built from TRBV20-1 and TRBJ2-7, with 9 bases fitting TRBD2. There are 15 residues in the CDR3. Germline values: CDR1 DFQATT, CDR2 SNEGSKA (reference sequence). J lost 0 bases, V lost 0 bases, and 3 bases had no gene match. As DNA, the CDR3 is TGCAGTGCTAGAGACGCGGGAGGGAGCTCCTACGAGCAGTACTTC. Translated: CSARDAGGSSYEQYF.

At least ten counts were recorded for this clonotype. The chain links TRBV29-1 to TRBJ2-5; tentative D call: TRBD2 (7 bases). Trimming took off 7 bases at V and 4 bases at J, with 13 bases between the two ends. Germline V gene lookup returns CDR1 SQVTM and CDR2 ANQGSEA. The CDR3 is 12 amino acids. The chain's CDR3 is CSATRGGETQYF. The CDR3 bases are TGCAGCGCAACAAGGGGGGGAGAGACCCAGTACTTC.